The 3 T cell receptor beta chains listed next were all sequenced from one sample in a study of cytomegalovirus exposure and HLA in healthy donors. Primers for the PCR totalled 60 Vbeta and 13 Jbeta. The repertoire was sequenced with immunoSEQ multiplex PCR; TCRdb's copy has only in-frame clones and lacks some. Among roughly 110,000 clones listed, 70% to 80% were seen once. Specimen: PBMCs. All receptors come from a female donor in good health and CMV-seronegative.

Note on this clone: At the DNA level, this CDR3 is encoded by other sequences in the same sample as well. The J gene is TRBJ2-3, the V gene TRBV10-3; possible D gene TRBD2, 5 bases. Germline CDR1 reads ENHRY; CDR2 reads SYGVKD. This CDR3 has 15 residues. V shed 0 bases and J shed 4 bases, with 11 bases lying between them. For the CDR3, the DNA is TGTGCCATCAGTGAGTCGATAGGAGGAGCAGATACGCAGTATTTT. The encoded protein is CAISESIGGADTQYF.

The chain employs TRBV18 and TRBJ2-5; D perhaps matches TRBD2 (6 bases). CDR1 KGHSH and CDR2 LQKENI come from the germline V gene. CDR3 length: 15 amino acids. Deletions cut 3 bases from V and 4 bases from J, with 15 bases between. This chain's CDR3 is CASSPAMGGGETQYF. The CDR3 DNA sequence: TGTGCCAGCTCACCTGCCATGGGGGGAGGAGAGACCCAGTACTTC.

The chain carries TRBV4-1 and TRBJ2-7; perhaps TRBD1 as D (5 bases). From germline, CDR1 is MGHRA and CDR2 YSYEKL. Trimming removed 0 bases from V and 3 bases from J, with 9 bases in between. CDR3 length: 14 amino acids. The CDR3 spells CASSQEAQGYEQYF. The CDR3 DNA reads TGCGCCAGCAGCCAAGAGGCCCAGGGCTACGAGCAGTACTTC.